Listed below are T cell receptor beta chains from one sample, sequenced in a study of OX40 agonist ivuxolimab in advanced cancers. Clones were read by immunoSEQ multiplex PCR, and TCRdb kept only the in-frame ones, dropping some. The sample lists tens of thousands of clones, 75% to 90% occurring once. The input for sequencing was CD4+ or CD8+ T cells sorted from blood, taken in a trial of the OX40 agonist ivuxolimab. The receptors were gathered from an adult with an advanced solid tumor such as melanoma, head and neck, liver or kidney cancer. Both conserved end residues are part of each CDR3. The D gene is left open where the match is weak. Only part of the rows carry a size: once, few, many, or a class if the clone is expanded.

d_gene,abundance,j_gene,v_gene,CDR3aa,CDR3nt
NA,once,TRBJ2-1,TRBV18,CASSPPKGFDEQFF,TGTGCCAGCTCACCACCGAAAGGGTTTGATGAGCAGTTCTTC
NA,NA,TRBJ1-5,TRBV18,CASSPLRGNQPQHF,TGTGCCAGCTCACCCCTCCGGGGCAATCAGCCCCAGCATTTT
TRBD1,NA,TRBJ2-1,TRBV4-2,CASSQGSRGTNEQFF,TGTGCCAGCAGCCAAGGATCCAGGGGGACCAATGAGCAGTTCTTC
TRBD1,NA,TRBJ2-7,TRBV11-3,CASSVDRGPYEQYF,TGTGCCAGCAGCGTGGACAGGGGGCCTTACGAGCAGTACTTC
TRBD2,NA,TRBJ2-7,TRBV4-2,CASSQDRGTSVYEQYF,TGTGCCAGCAGCCAAGACCGAGGGACTAGCGTGTACGAGCAGTACTTC
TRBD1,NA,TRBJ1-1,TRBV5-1,CASSLGQGNLNTEAFF,TGCGCCAGCAGCTTGGGACAGGGGAACTTGAACACTGAAGCTTTCTTT
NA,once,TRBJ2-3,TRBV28,CASSTPDSTDTQYF,TGTGCCAGCAGTACTCCCGACAGCACAGATACGCAGTATTTT
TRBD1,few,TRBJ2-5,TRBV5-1,CASSTTGAHQETQYF,TGCGCCAGCAGCACGACAGGGGCGCACCAAGAGACCCAGTACTTC
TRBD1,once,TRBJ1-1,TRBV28,CASSQWDRGATEAFF,TGTGCCAGCAGTCAATGGGACAGGGGCGCCACTGAAGCTTTCTTT
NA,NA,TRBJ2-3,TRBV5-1,CASSVRDGSTDTQYF,TGCGCCAGCAGCGTCCGGGACGGTAGCACAGATACGCAGTATTTT
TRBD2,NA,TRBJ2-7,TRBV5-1,CASSLGLAGSHEQYF,TGCGCCAGCAGCTTGGGACTAGCGGGGTCCCACGAGCAGTACTTC
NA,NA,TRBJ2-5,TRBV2,CASGGDGETQYF,TGTGCCAGCGGAGGAGACGGGGAGACCCAGTACTTC
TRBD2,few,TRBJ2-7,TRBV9,CASSAGLAAGYEQYF,TGTGCCAGCAGCGCCGGACTAGCTGCGGGGTACGAGCAGTACTTC
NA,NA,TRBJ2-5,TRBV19,CASSIRTVQETQYF,TGTGCCAGTAGTATTAGGACAGTTCAAGAGACCCAGTACTTC
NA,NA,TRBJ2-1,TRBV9,CASSVGASSYNEQFF,TGTGCCAGCAGCGTAGGAGCTAGCTCCTACAATGAGCAGTTCTTC
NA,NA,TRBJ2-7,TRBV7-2,CASSRVGTAYEQYF,TGTGCCAGCAGCCGAGTAGGGACCGCCTACGAGCAGTACTTC
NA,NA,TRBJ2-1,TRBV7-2,CASSSLTRSSYNEQFF,TGTGCCAGCAGCTCACTCACCAGGAGCTCCTACAATGAGCAGTTCTTC
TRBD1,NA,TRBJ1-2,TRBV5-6,CASSLTGTGDGYTF,TGTGCCAGCAGCTTGACCGGGACAGGGGATGGCTACACCTTC
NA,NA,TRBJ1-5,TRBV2,CAGSPDGYSNQPQHF,TGTGCCGGCAGTCCGGACGGGTATAGCAATCAGCCCCAGCATTTT
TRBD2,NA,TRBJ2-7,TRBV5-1,CASSFPRGGSPYEQYF,TGCGCCAGCAGCTTCCCTCGAGGCGGGAGCCCCTACGAGCAGTACTTC
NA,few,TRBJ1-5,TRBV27,CASSPVRGQPQHF,TGTGCCAGCAGTCCCGTCCGCGGGCAGCCCCAGCATTTT
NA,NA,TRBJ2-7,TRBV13,CASSLGPNVYEQYF,TGTGCCAGCAGCTTAGGCCCAAATGTTTACGAGCAGTACTTC
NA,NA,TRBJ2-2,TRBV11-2,CASSLDRGVAGELFF,TGTGCCAGCAGCTTAGATCGAGGGGTAGCCGGGGAGCTGTTTTTT
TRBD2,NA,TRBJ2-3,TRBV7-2,CASSLVGLAGEGDTQYF,TGTGCCAGCAGCTTAGTGGGACTAGCGGGAGAGGGAGATACGCAGTATTTT
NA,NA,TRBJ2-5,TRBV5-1,CASSLMGGGETQYF,TGCGCCAGCAGCTTGATGGGCGGGGGCGAGACCCAGTACTTC
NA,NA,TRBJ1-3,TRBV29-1,CSVEEAGNSGNTIYF,TGCAGCGTTGAAGAAGCAGGGAACTCTGGAAACACCATATATTTT
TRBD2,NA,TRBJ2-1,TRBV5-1,CASSSTTLAGYEQFF,TGCGCCAGCAGTTCTACCACACTAGCGGGCTATGAGCAGTTCTTC
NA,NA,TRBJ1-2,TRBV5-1,CASSLDAGSYGYTF,TGCGCCAGCAGCTTGGATGCAGGATCCTATGGCTACACCTTC
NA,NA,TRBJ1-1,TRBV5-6,CASSLRDGGGYTEAFF,TGTGCCAGCAGTCTTCGGGACGGAGGTGGGTACACTGAAGCTTTCTTT
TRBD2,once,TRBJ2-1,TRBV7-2,CASSLALAGGREQFF,TGTGCCAGCAGCTTAGCTCTAGCGGGAGGGCGGGAGCAGTTCTTC
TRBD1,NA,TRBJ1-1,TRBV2,CASRLWGDRGDTEAFF,TGTGCCAGCAGACTATGGGGGGACAGGGGGGACACTGAAGCTTTCTTT
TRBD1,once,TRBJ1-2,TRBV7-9,CASSFGQASAGYTF,TGTGCCAGCAGCTTCGGACAGGCCTCGGCTGGCTACACCTTC
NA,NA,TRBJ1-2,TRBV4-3,CASSQGRARANYGYTF,TGCGCCAGCAGCCAAGGACGAGCGCGGGCTAACTATGGCTACACCTTC
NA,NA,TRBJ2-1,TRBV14,CASSQEGMKEQFF,TGTGCCAGCAGCCAAGAAGGGATGAAGGAGCAGTTCTTC
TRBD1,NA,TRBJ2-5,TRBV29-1,CSVERTGGETQYF,TGCAGCGTTGAGCGTACAGGGGGAGAGACCCAGTACTTC
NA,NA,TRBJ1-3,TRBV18,CASSPSGTPSGNTIYF,TGTGCCAGCTCACCCTCCGGGACTCCCTCTGGAAACACCATATATTTT
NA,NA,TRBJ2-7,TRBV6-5,CASNGGGGYEQYF,TGTGCCAGCAACGGGGGAGGGGGCTACGAGCAGTACTTC
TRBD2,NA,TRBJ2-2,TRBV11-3,CASSLVAGGRTGELFF,TGTGCCAGCAGCTTAGTAGCGGGGGGGCGAACCGGGGAGCTGTTTTTT
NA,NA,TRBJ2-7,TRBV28,CASSYIYRGIEQYF,TGTGCCAGCAGTTATATTTACCGCGGAATCGAGCAGTACTTC
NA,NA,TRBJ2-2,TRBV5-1,CASSLGQNTGELFF,TGCGCCAGCAGCTTGGGCCAGAACACCGGGGAGCTGTTTTTT
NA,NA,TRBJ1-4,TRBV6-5,CASSPGSIEEKLFF,TGTGCCAGCAGTCCAGGGTCGATTGAGGAAAAACTGTTTTTT
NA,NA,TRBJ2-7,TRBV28,CASSFSGDEQYF,TGTGCCAGCAGTTTTTCGGGGGACGAGCAGTACTTC
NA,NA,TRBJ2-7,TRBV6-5,CASSYRRDLPYEQYF,TGTGCCAGCAGTTACCGCCGGGACTTACCCTACGAGCAGTACTTC
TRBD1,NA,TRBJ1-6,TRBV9,CASSVVRGQGHSYNSPLHF,TGTGCCAGCAGCGTAGTAAGGGGACAGGGGCACTCCTATAATTCACCCCTCCACTTT
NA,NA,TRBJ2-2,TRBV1,CTSSQSGGGTGELFF,TGCACCAGCAGCCAAAGCGGGGGGGGCACCGGGGAGCTGTTTTTT
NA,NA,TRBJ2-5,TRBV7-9,CASSLQSWETQYF,TGTGCCAGCAGCTTACAGTCGTGGGAGACCCAGTACTTC
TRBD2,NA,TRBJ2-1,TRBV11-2,CASSLGLANEQFF,TGTGCCAGCAGCTTGGGACTAGCCAATGAGCAGTTCTTC
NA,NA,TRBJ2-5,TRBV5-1,CASSLGRTFQETQYF,TGCGCCAGCAGCTTGGGTCGGACGTTTCAAGAGACCCAGTACTTC
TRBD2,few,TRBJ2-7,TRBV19,CASSRRASGVLYEQYF,TGTGCCAGTAGTCGAAGGGCTAGCGGGGTCCTCTACGAGCAGTACTTC
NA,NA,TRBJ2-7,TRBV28,CASSSHPGYEQYF,TGTGCCAGCAGTTCCCACCCTGGCTACGAGCAGTACTTC
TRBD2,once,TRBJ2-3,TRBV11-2,CASSYRGAGSTDTQYF,TGTGCCAGCAGCTACCGTGGAGCGGGAAGCACAGATACGCAGTATTTT
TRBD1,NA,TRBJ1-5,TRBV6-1,CASVIIQGRRQPQHF,TGTGCCAGCGTGATAATACAGGGGCGGCGGCAGCCCCAGCATTTT
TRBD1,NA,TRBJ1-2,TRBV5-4,CASHRGTGTPQLRGYTF,TGTGCCAGCCACCGAGGGACAGGGACTCCTCAACTTCGAGGCTACACCTTC
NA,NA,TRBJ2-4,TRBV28,CASSLERNIQYF,TGTGCCAGCAGTTTAGAGAGAAACATTCAGTACTTC
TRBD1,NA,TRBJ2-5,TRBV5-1,CASSSGTGGETQYF,TGCGCCAGCAGCTCGGGGACAGGCGGGGAGACCCAGTACTTC
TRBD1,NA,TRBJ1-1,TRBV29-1,CSEKGQGVTEAFF,TGCAGCGAAAAGGGGCAGGGGGTCACTGAAGCTTTCTTT
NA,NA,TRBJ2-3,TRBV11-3,CASSFWQDTQYF,TGTGCCAGCAGCTTCTGGCAGGATACGCAGTATTTT
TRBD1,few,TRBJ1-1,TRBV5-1,CASSSLSTGISTEAFF,TGCGCCAGCAGCTCCCTATCGACAGGGATTTCAACTGAAGCTTTCTTT
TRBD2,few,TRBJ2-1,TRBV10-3,CATAGTSGVNEQFF,TGTGCCACGGCCGGGACTAGCGGGGTTAATGAGCAGTTCTTC
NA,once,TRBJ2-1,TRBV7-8,CASGPGGGQFF,TGTGCCAGCGGCCCGGGTGGGGGACAGTTCTTC